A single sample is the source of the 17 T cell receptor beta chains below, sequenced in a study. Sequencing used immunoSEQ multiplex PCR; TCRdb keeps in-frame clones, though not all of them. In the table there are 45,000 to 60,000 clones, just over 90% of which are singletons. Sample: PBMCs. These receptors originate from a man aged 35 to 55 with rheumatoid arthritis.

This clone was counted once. CDR3 region: CASSPQTGADQPQHF. The CDR3 coding sequence is TGTGCCAGCAGCCCCCAGACAGGGGCGGATCAGCCCCAGCATTTT. The V call is TRBV9, the J call TRBJ1-5; 8 bases map to TRBD1. The V gene's germline CDR1 is SGDLS and CDR2 YYNGEE. The CDR3 covers 15 residues. The ends lost 4 bases at V and 5 bases at J; junction bases unmatched: 8.

CDR3: CASSLAGRGNEQFF. CDR3 DNA: TGTGCCAGCAGCTTAGCAGGGAGGGGCAATGAGCAGTTCTTC. The J gene is TRBJ2-1, the V gene TRBV7-2; 7 positions agree with TRBD2. Losses at the gene ends were 0 bases for V and 6 bases for J; bases not matched to a gene: 2. The CDR3 covers 14 residues. CDR1 and CDR2 (germline): SGHTA, FQGNSA.

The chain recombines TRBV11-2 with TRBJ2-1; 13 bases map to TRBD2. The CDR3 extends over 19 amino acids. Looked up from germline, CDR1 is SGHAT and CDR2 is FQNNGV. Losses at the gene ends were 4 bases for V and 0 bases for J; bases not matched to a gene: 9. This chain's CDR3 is CASSSGLAGARSSYNEQFF. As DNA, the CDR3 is TGTGCCAGCAGCTCTGGACTAGCGGGGGCCAGGAGCTCCTACAATGAGCAGTTCTTC. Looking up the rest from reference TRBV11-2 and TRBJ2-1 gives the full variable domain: EAGVAQSPRYKIIEKRQSVAFWCNPISGHATLYWYQQILGQGPKLLIQFQNNGVVDDSQLPKDRFSAERLKGVDSTLKIQPAKLEDSAVYLCASSSGLAGARSSYNEQFFGPGTRLTVL.

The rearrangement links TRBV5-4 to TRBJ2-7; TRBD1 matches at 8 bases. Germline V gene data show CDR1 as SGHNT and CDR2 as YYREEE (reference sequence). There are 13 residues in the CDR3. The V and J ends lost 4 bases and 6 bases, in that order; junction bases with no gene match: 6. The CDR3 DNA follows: TGTGCCAGCAGCCGCGGGACAGGTTCCGAGCAGTACTTC. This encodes CASSRGTGSEQYF. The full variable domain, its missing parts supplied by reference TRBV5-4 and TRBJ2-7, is ETGVTQSPTHLIKTRGQQVTLRCSSQSGHNTVSWYQQALGQGPQFIFQYYREEENGRGNFPPRFSGLQFPNYSSELNVNALELDDSALYLCASSRGTGSEQYFGPGTRLTVT.

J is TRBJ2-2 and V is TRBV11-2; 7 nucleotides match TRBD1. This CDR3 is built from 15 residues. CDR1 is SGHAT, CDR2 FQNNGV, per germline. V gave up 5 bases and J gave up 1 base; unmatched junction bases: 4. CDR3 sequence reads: CASSLWTGNTGELFF. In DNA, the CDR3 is TGTGCCAGCAGCCTCTGGACAGGGAACACCGGGGAGCTGTTTTTT.

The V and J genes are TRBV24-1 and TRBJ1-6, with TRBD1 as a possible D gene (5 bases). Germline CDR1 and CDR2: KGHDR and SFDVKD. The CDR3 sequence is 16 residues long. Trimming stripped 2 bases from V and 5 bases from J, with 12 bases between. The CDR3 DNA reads TGTGCCACCAGTGATTCCCTAAGGGGCCATAATTCACCCCTCCACTTT. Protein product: CATSDSLRGHNSPLHF.

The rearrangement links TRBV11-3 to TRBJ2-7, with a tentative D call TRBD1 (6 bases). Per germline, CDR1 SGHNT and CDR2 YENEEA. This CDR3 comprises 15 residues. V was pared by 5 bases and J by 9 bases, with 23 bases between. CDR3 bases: TGTGCCAGCAGCGTTGGACAGCAAGCGGCGGACGGGCAGTACTTC. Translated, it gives CASSVGQQAADGQYF.

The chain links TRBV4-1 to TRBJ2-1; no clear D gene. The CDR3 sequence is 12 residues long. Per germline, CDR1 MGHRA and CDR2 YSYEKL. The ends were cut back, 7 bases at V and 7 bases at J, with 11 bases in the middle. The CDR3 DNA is TGCGCCAGCACTGGAGTACTAAATGAGCAGTTCTTC. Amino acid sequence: CASTGVLNEQFF.

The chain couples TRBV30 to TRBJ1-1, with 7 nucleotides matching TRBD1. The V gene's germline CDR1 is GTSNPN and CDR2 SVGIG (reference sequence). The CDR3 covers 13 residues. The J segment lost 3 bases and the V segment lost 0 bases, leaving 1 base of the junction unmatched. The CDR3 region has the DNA TGTGCCTGGAGTGTAGGGGGCTACACTGAAGCTTTCTTT. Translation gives CAWSVGGYTEAFF.

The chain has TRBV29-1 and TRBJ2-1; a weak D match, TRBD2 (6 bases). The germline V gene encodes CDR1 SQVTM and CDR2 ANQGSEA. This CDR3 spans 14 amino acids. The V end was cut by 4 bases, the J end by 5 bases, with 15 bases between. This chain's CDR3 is CSVARDFQNNEQFF. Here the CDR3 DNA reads TGCAGCGTTGCCCGGGACTTCCAGAACAATGAGCAGTTCTTC.

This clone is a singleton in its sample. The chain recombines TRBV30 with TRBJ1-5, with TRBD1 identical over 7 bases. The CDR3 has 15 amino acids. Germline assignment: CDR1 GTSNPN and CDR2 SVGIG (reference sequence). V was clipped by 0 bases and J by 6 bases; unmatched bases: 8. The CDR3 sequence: CAWSVGGQGGQPQHF. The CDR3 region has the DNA TGTGCCTGGAGTGTGGGTGGGCAGGGGGGTCAGCCCCAGCATTTT.

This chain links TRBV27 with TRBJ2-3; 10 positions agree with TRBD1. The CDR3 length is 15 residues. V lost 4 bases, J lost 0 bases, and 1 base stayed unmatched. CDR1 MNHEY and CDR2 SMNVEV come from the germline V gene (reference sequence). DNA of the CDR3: TGTGCCAGCAGTTGGGGACAGGGGAGCACAGATACGCAGTATTTT. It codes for CASSWGQGSTDTQYF.

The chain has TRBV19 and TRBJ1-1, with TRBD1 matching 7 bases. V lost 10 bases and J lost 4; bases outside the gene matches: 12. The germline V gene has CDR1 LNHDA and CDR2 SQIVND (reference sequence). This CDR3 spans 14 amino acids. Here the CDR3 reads CAIRQGNVATEAFF. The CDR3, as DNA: TGTGCCATCAGACAGGGAAATGTTGCCACTGAAGCTTTCTTT.

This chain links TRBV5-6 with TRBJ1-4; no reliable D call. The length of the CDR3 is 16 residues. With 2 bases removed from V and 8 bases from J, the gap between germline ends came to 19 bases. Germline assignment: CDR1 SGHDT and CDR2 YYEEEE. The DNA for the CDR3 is TGTGCCAGCAGCTTACCTCGGGGTCCGGGTGGGGAAAAACTGTTTTTT. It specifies CASSLPRGPGGEKLFF.

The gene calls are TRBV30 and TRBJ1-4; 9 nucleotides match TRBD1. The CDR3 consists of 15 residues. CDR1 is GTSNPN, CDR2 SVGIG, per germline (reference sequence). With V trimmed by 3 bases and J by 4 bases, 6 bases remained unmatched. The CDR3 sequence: CAWREQGALNEKLFF. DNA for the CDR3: TGTGCCTGGAGAGAACAGGGGGCCCTTAATGAAAAACTGTTTTTT.

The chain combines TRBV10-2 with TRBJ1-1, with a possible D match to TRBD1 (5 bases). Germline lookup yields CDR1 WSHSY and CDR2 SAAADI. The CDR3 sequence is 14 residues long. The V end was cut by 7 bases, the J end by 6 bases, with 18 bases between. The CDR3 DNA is TGCGCCAGCAAGGGGACGCTCCTCGGCGCTGAAGCTTTCTTT. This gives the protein CASKGTLLGAEAFF.

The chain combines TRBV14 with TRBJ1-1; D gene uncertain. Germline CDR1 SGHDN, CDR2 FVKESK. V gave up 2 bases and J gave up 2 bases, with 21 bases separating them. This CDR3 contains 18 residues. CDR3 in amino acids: CASSQKQISLNVNTEAFF. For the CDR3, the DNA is TGTGCCAGCAGCCAAAAACAGATCTCCTTAAATGTTAACACTGAAGCTTTCTTT. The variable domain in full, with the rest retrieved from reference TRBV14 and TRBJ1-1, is EAGVTQFPSHSVIEKGQTVTLRCDPISGHDNLYWYRRVMGKEIKFLLHFVKESKQDESGMPNNRFLAERTGGTYSTLKVQPAELEDSGVYFCASSQKQISLNVNTEAFFGQGTRLTVV.